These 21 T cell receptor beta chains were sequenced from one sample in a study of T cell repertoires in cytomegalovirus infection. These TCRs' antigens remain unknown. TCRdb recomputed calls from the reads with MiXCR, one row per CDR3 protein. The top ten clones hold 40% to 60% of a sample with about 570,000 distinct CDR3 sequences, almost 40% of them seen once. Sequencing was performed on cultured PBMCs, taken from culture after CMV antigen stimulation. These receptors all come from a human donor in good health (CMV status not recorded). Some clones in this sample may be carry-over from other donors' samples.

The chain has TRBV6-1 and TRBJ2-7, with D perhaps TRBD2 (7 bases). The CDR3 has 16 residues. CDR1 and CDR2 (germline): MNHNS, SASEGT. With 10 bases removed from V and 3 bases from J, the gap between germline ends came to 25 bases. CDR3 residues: CATEAAGAGAYYEQYF. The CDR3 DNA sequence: TGTGCCACCGAGGCCGCTGGCGCGGGGGCGTACTACGAGCAGTACTTC.

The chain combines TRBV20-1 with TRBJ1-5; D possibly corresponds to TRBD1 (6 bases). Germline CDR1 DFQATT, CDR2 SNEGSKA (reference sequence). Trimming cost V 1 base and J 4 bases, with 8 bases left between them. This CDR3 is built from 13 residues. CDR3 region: CSARVGGNQPQHF. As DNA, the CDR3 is TGCAGTGCTAGAGTAGGGGGGAATCAGCCCCAGCATTTT.

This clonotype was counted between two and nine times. The CDR3: CASRMGTDYGYTF. CDR3 DNA: TGTGCCAGCAGGATGGGGACAGACTATGGCTACACCTTC. This chain connects TRBV6-5 to TRBJ1-2, with 7 bases that match TRBD1. Germline CDR1 MNHEY, CDR2 SVGAGI. V lost 6 bases, J lost 3 bases, and 4 bases stayed unmatched. The CDR3 runs to 13 residues.

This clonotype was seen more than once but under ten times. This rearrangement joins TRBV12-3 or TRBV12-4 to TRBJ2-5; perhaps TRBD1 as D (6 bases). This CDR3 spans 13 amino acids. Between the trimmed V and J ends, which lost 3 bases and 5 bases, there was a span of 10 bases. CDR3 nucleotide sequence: TGTGCCAGCAGTTTCGGACAGCGGGAGACCCAGTACTTC. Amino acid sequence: CASSFGQRETQYF.

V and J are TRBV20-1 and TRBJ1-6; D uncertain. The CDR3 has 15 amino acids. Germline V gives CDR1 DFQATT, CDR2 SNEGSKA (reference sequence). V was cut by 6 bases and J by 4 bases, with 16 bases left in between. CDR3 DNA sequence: TGCAGTGCCTCTCATCTTGAGGGTTATAATTCACCCCTCCACTTT. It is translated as CSASHLEGYNSPLHF.

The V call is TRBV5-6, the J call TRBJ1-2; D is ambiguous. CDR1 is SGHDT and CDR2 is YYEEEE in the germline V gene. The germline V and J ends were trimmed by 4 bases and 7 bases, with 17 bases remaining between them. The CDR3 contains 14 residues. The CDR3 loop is CASSLLRWDFGYTF. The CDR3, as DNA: TGTGCCAGCAGCCTACTTCGATGGGATTTTGGCTACACCTTC.

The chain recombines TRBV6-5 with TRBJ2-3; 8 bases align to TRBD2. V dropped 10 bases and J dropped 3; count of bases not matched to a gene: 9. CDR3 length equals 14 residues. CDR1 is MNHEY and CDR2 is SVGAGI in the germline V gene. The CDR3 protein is CATSAGAVTDTQYF. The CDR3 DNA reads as TGTGCCACCTCAGCGGGAGCGGTAACAGATACGCAGTATTTT.

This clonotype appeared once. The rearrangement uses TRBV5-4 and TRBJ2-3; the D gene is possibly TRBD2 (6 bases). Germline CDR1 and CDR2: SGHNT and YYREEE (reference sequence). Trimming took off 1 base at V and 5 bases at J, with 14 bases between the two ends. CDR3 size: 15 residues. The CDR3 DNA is TGTGCCAGCAGCTTGCGCGGGACCGTCGGAGATACGCAGTATTTT. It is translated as CASSLRGTVGDTQYF.

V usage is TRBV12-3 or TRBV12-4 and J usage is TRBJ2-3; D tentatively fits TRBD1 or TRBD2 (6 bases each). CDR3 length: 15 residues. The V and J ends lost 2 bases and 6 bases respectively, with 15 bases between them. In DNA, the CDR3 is TGTGCCAGCAGTTTAATCGGGGGCGCGTTGGATACGCAGTATTTT. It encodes CASSLIGGALDTQYF.

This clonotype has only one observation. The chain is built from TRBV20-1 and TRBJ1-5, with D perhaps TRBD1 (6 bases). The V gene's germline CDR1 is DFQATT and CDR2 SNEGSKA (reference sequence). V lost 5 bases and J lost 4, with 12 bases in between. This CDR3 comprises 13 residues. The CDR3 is CSARQVINQPQHF. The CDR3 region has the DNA TGCAGTGCTCGACAGGTGATTAATCAGCCCCAGCATTTT.

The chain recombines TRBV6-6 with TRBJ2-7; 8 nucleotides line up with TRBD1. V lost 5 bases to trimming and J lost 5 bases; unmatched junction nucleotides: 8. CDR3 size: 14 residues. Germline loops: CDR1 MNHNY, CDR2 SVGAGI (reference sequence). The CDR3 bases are TGTGCCAGCAGTCGAACAGGGGGTTTCCACGAGCAGTACTTC. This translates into CASSRTGGFHEQYF.

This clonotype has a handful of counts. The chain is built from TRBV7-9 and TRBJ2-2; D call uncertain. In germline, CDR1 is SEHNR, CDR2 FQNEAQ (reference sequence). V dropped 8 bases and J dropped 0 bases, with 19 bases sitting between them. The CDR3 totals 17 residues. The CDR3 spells CASSWERRVANTGELFF. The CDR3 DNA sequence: TGTGCCAGCTCATGGGAAAGGCGTGTGGCGAACACCGGGGAGCTGTTTTTT.

CDR3 DNA: TGTGCCAGCAGCGTATCCCAGGGCCAGCCCCAGCATTTT. It is translated as CASSVSQGQPQHF. This rearrangement joins TRBV7-2 to TRBJ1-5; TRBD1 is a possible D gene (5 bases). Trimming pared 5 bases from V and 7 bases from J, leaving 12 bases between. The germline CDR1 and CDR2 sequences are SGHTA and FQGNSA. The CDR3 sequence is 13 residues long.

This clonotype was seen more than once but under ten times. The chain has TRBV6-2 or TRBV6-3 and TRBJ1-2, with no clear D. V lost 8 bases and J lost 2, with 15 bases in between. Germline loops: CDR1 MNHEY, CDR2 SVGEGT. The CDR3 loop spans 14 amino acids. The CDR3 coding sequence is TGTGCCAGCGGAAAACTGGACCGAAACTATGGCTACACCTTC. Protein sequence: CASGKLDRNYGYTF.

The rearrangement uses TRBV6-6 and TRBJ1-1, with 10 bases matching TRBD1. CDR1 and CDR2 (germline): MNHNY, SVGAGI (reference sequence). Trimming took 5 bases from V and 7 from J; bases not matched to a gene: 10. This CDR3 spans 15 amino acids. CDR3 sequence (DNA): TGTGCCAGCAGTGCCCCGGGACAGGGGACCGATGAAGCTTTCTTT. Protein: CASSAPGQGTDEAFF.

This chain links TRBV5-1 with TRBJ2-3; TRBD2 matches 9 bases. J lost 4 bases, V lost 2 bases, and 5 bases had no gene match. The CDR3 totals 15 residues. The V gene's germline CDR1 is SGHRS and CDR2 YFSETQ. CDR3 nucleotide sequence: TGCGCCAGCAGCTTTTCAGCGGGAGGTTCAGATACGCAGTATTTT. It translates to CASSFSAGGSDTQYF.

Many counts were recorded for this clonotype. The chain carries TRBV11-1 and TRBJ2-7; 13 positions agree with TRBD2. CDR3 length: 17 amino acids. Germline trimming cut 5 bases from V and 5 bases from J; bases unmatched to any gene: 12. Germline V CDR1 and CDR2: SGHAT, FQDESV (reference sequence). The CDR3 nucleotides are TGTGCCAGCAGCCCGACTAGCGGGGGGCCTAATCCCCACGAGCAGTACTTC. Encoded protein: CASSPTSGGPNPHEQYF.

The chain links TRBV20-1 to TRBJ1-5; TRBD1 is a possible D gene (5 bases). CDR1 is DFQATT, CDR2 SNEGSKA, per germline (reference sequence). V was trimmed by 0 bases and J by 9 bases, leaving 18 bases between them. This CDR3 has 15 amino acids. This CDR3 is CSARDLSAPGGPQHF. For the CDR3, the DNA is TGCAGTGCTAGAGATTTATCCGCCCCCGGGGGGCCCCAGCATTTT.

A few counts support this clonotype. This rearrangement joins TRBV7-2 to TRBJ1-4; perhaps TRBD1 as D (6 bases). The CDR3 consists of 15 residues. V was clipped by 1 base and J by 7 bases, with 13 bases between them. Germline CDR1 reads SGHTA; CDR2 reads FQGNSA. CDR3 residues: CASSLGPGASEKLFF. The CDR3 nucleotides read TGTGCCAGCAGCTTAGGCCCGGGGGCGTCTGAAAAACTGTTTTTT.

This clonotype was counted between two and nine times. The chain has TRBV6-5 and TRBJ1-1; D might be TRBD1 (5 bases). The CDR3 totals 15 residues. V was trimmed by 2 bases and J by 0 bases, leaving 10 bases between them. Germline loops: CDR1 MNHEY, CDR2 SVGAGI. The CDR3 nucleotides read TGTGCCAGCAGTTACCAACAGGTCATGAACACTGAAGCTTTCTTT. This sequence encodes CASSYQQVMNTEAFF.

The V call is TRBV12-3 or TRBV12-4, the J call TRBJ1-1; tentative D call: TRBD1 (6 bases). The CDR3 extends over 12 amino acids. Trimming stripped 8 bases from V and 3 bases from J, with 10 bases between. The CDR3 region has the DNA TGTGCCAGCCAACAGGGATACACTGAAGCTTTCTTT. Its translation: CASQQGYTEAFF.